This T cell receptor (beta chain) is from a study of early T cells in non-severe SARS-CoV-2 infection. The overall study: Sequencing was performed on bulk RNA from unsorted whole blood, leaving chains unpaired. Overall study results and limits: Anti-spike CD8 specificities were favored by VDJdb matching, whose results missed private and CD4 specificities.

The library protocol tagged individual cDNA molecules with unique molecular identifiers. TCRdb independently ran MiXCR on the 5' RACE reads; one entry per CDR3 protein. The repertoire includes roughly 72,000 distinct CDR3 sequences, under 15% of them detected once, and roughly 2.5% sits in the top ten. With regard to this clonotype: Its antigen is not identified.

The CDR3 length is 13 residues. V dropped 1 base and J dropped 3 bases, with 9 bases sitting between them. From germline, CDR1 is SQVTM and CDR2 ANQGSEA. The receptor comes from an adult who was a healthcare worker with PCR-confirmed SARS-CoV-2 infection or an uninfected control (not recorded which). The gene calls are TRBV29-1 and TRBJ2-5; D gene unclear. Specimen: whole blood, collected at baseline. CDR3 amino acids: CSVEGRKKETQYF. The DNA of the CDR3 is TGCAGCGTTGAAGGCAGGAAAAAAGAGACCCAGTACTTC.